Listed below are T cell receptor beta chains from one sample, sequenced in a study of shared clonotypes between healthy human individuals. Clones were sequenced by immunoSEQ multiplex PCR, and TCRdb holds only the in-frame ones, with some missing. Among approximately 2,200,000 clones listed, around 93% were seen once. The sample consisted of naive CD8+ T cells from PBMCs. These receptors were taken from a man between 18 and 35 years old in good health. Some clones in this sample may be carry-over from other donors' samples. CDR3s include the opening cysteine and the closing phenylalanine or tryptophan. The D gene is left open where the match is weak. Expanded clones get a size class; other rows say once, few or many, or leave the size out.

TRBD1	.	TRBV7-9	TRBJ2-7	TGTGCCAGCAGCCCAGGCCGGGACAGGGCCTTTGGGGAGCAGTACTTC	CASSPGRDRAFGEQYF
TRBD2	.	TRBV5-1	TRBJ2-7	TGCGCCAGCAGCTGGGTGGGACTATCCGACTCCTACGAGCAGTACTTC	CASSWVGLSDSYEQYF
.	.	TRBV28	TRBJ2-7	TGTGCCAGCAGTTTATATGGGTCGGAGCAGTACTTC	CASSLYGSEQYF
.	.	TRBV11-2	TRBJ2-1	TGTGCCAGCAGCTTAAGACTCTCCTACAATGAGCAGTTCTTC	CASSLRLSYNEQFF
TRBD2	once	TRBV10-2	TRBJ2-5	TGCGCCAGCAAGGGGGGACTAGCGGTCCAAGAGACCCAGTACTTC	CASKGGLAVQETQYF
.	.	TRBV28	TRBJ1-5	TGTGCCAGCAGTTTATTTGCCAGCTCCAATCAGCCCCAGCATTTT	CASSLFASSNQPQHF
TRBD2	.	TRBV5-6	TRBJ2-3	TGTGCCAGCAGCTTGGGAGCGGGAGTGTTCTCAGATACGCAGTATTTT	CASSLGAGVFSDTQYF
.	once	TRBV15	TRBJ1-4	TGTGCCACCAGCAGCCCCGTGGATAATGAAAAACTGTTTTTT	CATSSPVDNEKLFF
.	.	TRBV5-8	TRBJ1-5	TGTGCCAGCAGCTTTCGGGACAGCAATCAGCCCCAGCATTTT	CASSFRDSNQPQHF
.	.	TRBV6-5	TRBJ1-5	TGTGCCAGCAGTCCGGGACCCAGCAATCAGCCCCAGCATTTT	CASSPGPSNQPQHF
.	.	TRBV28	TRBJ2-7	TGTGCCAGCAACCTGGGAAGGTCCTACGAGCAGTACTTC	CASNLGRSYEQYF
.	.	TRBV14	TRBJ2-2	TGTGCCAGCAGCCAAAGGGCCCCGAACACCGGGGAGCTGTTTTTT	CASSQRAPNTGELFF
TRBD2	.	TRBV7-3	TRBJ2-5	TGTGCCAGCAGCTTAATCGGGGCGGGAGGGCAAGAGACCCAGTACTTC	CASSLIGAGGQETQYF
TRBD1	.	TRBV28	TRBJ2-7	TGTGCCAGCAGCCTACGGACAGGGGGCTGGAACGAGCAGTACTTC	CASSLRTGGWNEQYF
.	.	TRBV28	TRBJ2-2	TGTGCCAGCAGTCCCACCGGGAACACCGGGGAGCTGTTTTTT	CASSPTGNTGELFF
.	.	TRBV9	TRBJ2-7	TGTGCCAGCAGCGTGGGGGACAACTCCTACGAGCAGTACTTC	CASSVGDNSYEQYF
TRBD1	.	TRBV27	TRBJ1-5	TGTGCCAGTGGGGACAGCAGATATAGCAATCAGCCCCAGCATTTT	CASGDSRYSNQPQHF
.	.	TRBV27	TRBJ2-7	TGTGCCAGCAGCCCGACGCGGGGCGAGCAGTACTTC	CASSPTRGEQYF
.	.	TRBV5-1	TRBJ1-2	TGCGCCAGCAGCTTGGGAGTCGGACGAAACTATGGCTACACCTTC	CASSLGVGRNYGYTF
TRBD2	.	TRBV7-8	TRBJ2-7	TGTGCCAGCAGGGATGGACTAGCGGCTTCCTACGAGCAGTACTTC	CASRDGLAASYEQYF
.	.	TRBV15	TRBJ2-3	TGTGCCACCAGCAGAGAGAGTCAGGGGGGAACAGATACGCAGTATTTT	CATSRESQGGTDTQYF
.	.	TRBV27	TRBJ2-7	TGTGCCAGTTCTAGGGTGGGATTCTCCTACGAGCAGTACTTC	CASSRVGFSYEQYF
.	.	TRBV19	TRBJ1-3	TGTGCCAGTAGTAAACTGGCGGGGACCCACTCTGGAAACACCATATATTTT	CASSKLAGTHSGNTIYF
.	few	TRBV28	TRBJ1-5	TGTGCCAGCAGCTCCGGCCGGCAGCCCCAGCATTTT	CASSSGRQPQHF
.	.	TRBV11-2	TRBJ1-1	TGTGCCAGCAGCTTAGTCGGCACTGAAGCTTTCTTT	CASSLVGTEAFF
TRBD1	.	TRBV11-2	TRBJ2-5	TGTGCCAGCAGCCCCAGGACAGGGCCAGCAGAGACCCAGTACTTC	CASSPRTGPAETQYF
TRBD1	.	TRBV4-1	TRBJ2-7	TGCGCCAGCAGTCGCCAAGAAAGTCTGGACAGGTTCTACGAGCAGTACTTC	CASSRQESLDRFYEQYF
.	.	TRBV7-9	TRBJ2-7	TGTGCCAGCCTTAAGGGCGATAACTACGAGCAGTACTTC	CASLKGDNYEQYF
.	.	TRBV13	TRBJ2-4	TGTGCCAGCAGCCCGGGGCCCAAAAACATTCAGTACTTC	CASSPGPKNIQYF
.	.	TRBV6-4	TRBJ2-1	TGTGCCAGCAGCGCCAAGCGGGCCTACAATGAGCAGTTCTTC	CASSAKRAYNEQFF
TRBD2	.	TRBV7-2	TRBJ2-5	TGTGCCAGCACTTTCGGACTAGCGGGACGGACCCAGTACTTC	CASTFGLAGRTQYF
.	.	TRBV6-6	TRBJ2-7	TGTGCCAGCAGTTGGGAGAGCTACGAGCAGTACTTC	CASSWESYEQYF
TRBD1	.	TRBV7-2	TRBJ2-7	TGTGCCAGCAGCGCCCCCCCGCCCGGGACAGGGAAGTACGAGCAGTACTTC	CASSAPPPGTGKYEQYF
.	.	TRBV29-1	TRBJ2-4	TGCAGCGTTGGGGACCCGGGAAACATTCAGTACTTC	CSVGDPGNIQYF
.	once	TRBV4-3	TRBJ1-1	TGCGCCAGCAGCCAAGATAGGGCAGGGAGGAACACTGAAGCTTTCTTT	CASSQDRAGRNTEAFF
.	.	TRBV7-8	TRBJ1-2	TGTGCCAGCAGCCGAAATAATTTTGACTACACCTTC	CASSRNNFDYTF
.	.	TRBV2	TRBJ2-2	TGTGCCAGCAGCCTCGGGCCTCCGGCCGGGGAGCTGTTTTTT	CASSLGPPAGELFF
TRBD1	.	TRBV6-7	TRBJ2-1	TGTGCCAGCAATTCGGGCTTAGACCGGGACAGGCCCTACAATGAGCAGTTCTTC	CASNSGLDRDRPYNEQFF